These 2 T cell receptor beta chains were all obtained from the same sample, sequenced in a study of T cells after yellow fever vaccination. TCRdb analysed the 5' RACE reads with MiXCR anew, one entry per CDR3 protein. The table shows under 300,000 distinct CDR3 sequences, with 6.5% to 8.5% occurring only once. Material: CD4+ T cells sorted from PBMCs, obtained 15 days after the yellow fever booster vaccination. The receptors stem from a man younger than 45 who received the YFV17D yellow fever vaccine.

The table lists this clonotype with many counts. The genes are TRBV10-3 and TRBJ2-7; D may be TRBD1 (5 bases). This CDR3 has 14 residues. Germline CDR1 and CDR2: ENHRY and SYGVKD. V was trimmed by 0 bases and J by 2 bases, leaving 8 bases between them. In DNA form, the CDR3 reads TGTGCCATCAGTGAGTCGCAGGGTACCTACGAGCAGTACTTC. Protein sequence: CAISESQGTYEQYF.

This clonotype was counted a few times. The chain combines TRBV5-4 with TRBJ2-5, with a possible D match to TRBD1 (5 bases). Germline V gene sequence: CDR1 SGHNT, CDR2 YYREEE (reference sequence). The CDR3 is 15 amino acids. V lost 0 bases and J 2 bases, leaving 11 bases between the germline ends. CDR3 loop: CASSLALTDQETQYF. The CDR3 DNA reads TGTGCCAGCAGCTTGGCGCTGACAGATCAAGAGACCCAGTACTTC.